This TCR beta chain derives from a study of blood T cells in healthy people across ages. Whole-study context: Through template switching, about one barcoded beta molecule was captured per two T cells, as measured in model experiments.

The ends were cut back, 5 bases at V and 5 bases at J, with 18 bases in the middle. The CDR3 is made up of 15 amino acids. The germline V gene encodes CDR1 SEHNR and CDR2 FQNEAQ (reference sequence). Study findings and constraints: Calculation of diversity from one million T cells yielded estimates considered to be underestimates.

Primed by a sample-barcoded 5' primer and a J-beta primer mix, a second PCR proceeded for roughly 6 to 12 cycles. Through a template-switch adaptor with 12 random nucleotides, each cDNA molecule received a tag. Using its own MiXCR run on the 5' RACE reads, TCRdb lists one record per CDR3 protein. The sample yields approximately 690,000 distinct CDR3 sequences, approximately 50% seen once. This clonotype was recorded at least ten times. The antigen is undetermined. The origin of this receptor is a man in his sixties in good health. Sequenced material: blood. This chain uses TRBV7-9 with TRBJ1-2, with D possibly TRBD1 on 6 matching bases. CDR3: CASSIRTDHGYGYTF. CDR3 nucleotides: TGTGCCAGCAGCATAAGGACAGACCACGGGTATGGCTACACCTTC.